This T cell receptor (beta chain) was recorded in a study of molecular identifiers for immune sequencing clone quantification listed by TCRdb under 2018. Looking at the study overall: For a replicate experiment, RNA from roughly 20,000 or 100,000 naive CD8 T cells was divided into five aliquots, of which four were sequenced. CD8 T cells were used in a methods study to benchmark molecular-identifier clustering-based TCR repertoire sequencing (MIDCIRS) and TCR RNA copy counting. Results and caveats for the whole study, not just this receptor: Even against a background of 750,000 to 1,000,000 naive CD8 T cells, spiked-in Jurkat TCR RNA amounting to a single cell's worth was reported to be detectable. Naive libraries contained spiked-in Jurkat TCR RNA (roughly 10 copies' worth), which is not part of the donor repertoire. Identical TCR molecules sharing a barcode could cause highly expanded clone sizes to be underestimated. Modeling gave about 3 recovered TCR RNA copies per cell versus 9.5 to 10 by digital PCR, implying roughly 30% capture efficiency. Clones above 20 RNA copies held over 99% of molecules in CMV-specific effector cells but under 1% in naive cells. When barcode sub-clustering was omitted, TCR diversity was inflated by chimeric consensus sequences, with chimeras reaching as high as 47%.

This clonotype was picked up a small number of times. Its antigen specificity is not known. No qualities accompany the bases; no much larger clone lies one base away. Libraries of naive CD8 T cells were built from anywhere between roughly 19,000 and 1,000,000 sorted cells, with 10%, 30% or 50% of the purified RNA used. Naive CD8 T cells, defined as CD8+CD4-CCR7+CD45RA+, were FACS-sorted into RLT Plus buffer on a BD FACSAria II. Approximately eleven TCR copies' worth of Jurkat RNA were spiked into roughly 20,000-1,000,000 naive CD8 T cell samples to test detection sensitivity. Enrichment of CD8 T cells was done with RosetteSep CD8+ T Cell Enrichment Cocktail plus Ficoll-Paque, and ACK red cell lysis came afterward. Library preparation used PCR. TCRdb names NextSeq 500 as the instrument used. Bulk TCR libraries were made following a previously described method, with the TCR primers given in Table S5. Purification of total RNA was performed with the Qiagen AllPrep DNA/RNA kit. Before any analysis, reads coming from multiple sequencing runs of the same library were combined into one pool. In the paper's pipeline: Reads were retained only if their TCR constant sequence matched exactly, and those retained reads were trimmed to 150 nt and grouped according to their 12-nt molecular barcodes. Reads in each barcode group were sub-clustered using a 15% Levenshtein threshold, and a quality-weighted consensus sequence was built for each RNA molecule. Non-functional sequences were removed, as were lower-count sequences one edit away from another. On the basis of fitting two negative binomial distributions, barcode sub-clusters with fewer than 20% of the maximum read count were discarded. TCRdb trimmed the raw reads at Q25, called clones with MiXCR and kept productive beta chains. Every CDR3 protein is listed once, alongside the most common genes and DNA of its rows. These V and J calls are TCRdb output, not the study's own analysis. The sample table contains approximately 680,000 distinct CDR3 sequences; only one count was recorded for 25% of them. Of the sample, 0.6% to 0.9% is held by the ten largest clones.

For CDR1 and CDR2, the germline V gene (reference sequence) lists SEHNR and FQNEAQ. Unmatched junction bases come to 6, with V trimmed by 2 bases and J by 3 bases. The CDR3 covers 16 residues, taking in both the cysteine and the phenylalanine. Only the CDR3 DNA stays, 48 bases, in frame from base 1. This TCR came from a human donor in good health. Some libraries in this study had Jurkat cell RNA spiked in. Recombination connected TRBV7-9 to TRBJ2-7; 11 middle bases align to TRBD1. Sequencing input: naive CD8+ T cells from blood, with Jurkat cell RNA spiked in. The cell subset or site label, read with the paper, signifies: FACS-sorted CD8+CD4-CCR7+CD45RA+ naive T cells. The nucleotide sequence reads TGTGCCAGCAGCTTAATCACGGACAGGGGGCTCTACGAGCAGTACTTC. The translation is CASSLITDRGLYEQYF.